A single sample is the source of the 25 T cell receptor beta chains below, sequenced in a study of T cell repertoires in cytomegalovirus infection. TCRdb called the reads again in MiXCR, with one record for every CDR3 protein. The sample lists 450,000 to 650,000 distinct CDR3 sequences, more than 20% seen once, with roughly 13% in the top ten. The sequencing sample was made of PBMCs. These receptors originate from a human donor in good health (CMV status not recorded). Some clones in this sample may be carry-over from other donors' samples.

CDR3 in DNA: TGTGCCTGGGGGACTAGCAGTGAGACCCAGTACTTC. As protein: CAWGTSSETQYF. The chain has TRBV30 and TRBJ2-5; TRBD2 matches 9 bases. The CDR3 has 12 residues. V trimming: 5 bases; J trimming: 5 bases; junction bases outside the gene matches: 3. From germline, CDR1 is GTSNPN and CDR2 SVGIG (reference sequence).

The rearrangement uses TRBV7-6 and TRBJ2-1; D perhaps matches TRBD2 (7 bases). The V gene lost 4 bases and the J gene lost 7 bases, with 23 bases spanning the gap. CDR3 length equals 17 residues. CDR1 and CDR2 (germline): SGHVS, FNYEAQ. The CDR3 DNA sequence: TGTGCCAGCAGCTGGGTGGGGGGGGCGGGCGGGGGAAATGAGCAGTTCTTC. It is translated as CASSWVGGAGGGNEQFF.

The gene calls are TRBV19 and TRBJ1-2; 9 bases align to TRBD1. The CDR3 is 14 amino acids. CDR1 and CDR2 from the germline V gene are LNHDA and SQIVND (reference sequence). Trimming cost V 2 bases and J 7 bases; bases outside gene matches: 5. CDR3 coding DNA: TGTGCCAGTAGTATACGGGACAGGGCGGTTGGCTACACCTTC. It yields the protein CASSIRDRAVGYTF.

This chain uses TRBV27 with TRBJ1-1; a possible D gene is TRBD1 (5 bases). Between the trimmed V and J ends, which lost 7 bases and 6 bases, there was a span of 12 bases. CDR3 size: 12 residues. Germline CDR1 is MNHEY and CDR2 is SMNVEV (reference sequence). CDR3 residues: CASMGGGAEAFF. The CDR3 coding sequence is TGTGCCAGCATGGGTGGAGGGGCTGAAGCTTTCTTT.

The chain links TRBV29-1 to TRBJ2-7; no definite D call. With 4 bases removed from V and 6 bases from J, the gap between germline ends came to 10 bases. The V gene's germline CDR1 is SQVTM and CDR2 ANQGSEA. This CDR3 is built from 11 residues. The CDR3 spells CSVVRSSEQYF. The CDR3 DNA is TGCAGCGTTGTACGGTCAAGCGAGCAGTACTTC.

The chain recombines TRBV7-3 with TRBJ1-5; D gene unclear. The CDR3 runs to 16 residues. V was clipped by 2 bases and J by 0 bases, with 11 bases between them. CDR1 SGHTA and CDR2 FQGTGA come from the germline V gene. CDR3 sequence reads: CASSLDGEFSNQPQHF. CDR3 in DNA: TGTGCCAGCAGCTTAGATGGGGAATTTAGCAATCAGCCCCAGCATTTT.

The table lists this clonotype with a few counts. The chain is built from TRBV12-3 or TRBV12-4 and TRBJ2-2; D is unresolved. Trimming removed 2 bases at V and 5 bases at J, with 9 bases between. The CDR3 length is 14 residues. The CDR3 sequence: CASSLLTGTGELFF. CDR3 bases: TGTGCCAGCAGTTTATTAACTGGAACCGGGGAGCTGTTTTTT.

This clonotype turned up a few times. The chain links TRBV6-1 to TRBJ2-1, with TRBD2 matching 9 bases. This CDR3 has 14 residues. The V gene's germline CDR1 is MNHNS and CDR2 SASEGT. J lost 8 bases, V lost 4 bases, and 6 bases had no gene match. The CDR3 DNA follows: TGTGCCAGCAGTGGGCTAGCGGGATCGGATGAGCAGTTCTTC. Translating it yields CASSGLAGSDEQFF.

V usage is TRBV5-1 and J usage is TRBJ2-3; TRBD2 agrees at 9 bases. Germline V gene lookup returns CDR1 SGHRS and CDR2 YFSETQ. CDR3 length: 17 residues. V trimming: 3 bases; J trimming: 0 bases; junction bases outside the gene matches: 8. CDR3 residues: CASSSRLAALSTDTQYF. As DNA, the CDR3 is TGCGCCAGCAGCTCACGACTAGCGGCCCTTAGCACAGATACGCAGTATTTT.

This chain uses TRBV12-3 or TRBV12-4 with TRBJ2-4, with D possibly matching TRBD2 (5 bases). The length of the CDR3 is 14 residues. The V end was cut by 1 base, the J end by 9 bases, with 13 bases between. CDR3 DNA: TGTGCCAGCAGTTTAGGCCTCCGGGGTACCATTCAGTACTTC. Protein product: CASSLGLRGTIQYF.

The genes are TRBV20-1 and TRBJ2-4, with 13 bases matching TRBD2. Germline-derived CDR1 and CDR2 are DFQATT and SNEGSKA (reference sequence). The CDR3 length is 15 residues. After removal of 5 bases from V and 8 bases from J, the junction contained 9 bases not matched to a gene. The CDR3: CSAQTTSGRRDIQYF. The CDR3 coding sequence is TGCAGTGCTCAAACGACTAGCGGGAGGAGGGACATTCAGTACTTC.

This clonotype was seen more than once but under ten times. The chain links TRBV20-1 to TRBJ2-5; 7 nucleotides align to TRBD1. The V segment lost 6 bases and the J segment 5 bases; nucleotides outside the gene matches: 6. CDR3 length: 12 amino acids. The germline V gene encodes CDR1 DFQATT and CDR2 SNEGSKA (reference sequence). As DNA, the CDR3 is TGCAGTGCAAAGACAGGGCCGGAGACCCAGTACTTC. Amino acid sequence: CSAKTGPETQYF.

This clonotype appeared a few times. Its ends do not fully match the called genes, so a read error is possible. The V call is TRBV6-1, the J call TRBJ2-5, with TRBD1 as a possible D gene (6 bases). This CDR3 is built from 15 residues. Per the germline V gene, CDR1 is MNHNS and CDR2 is SASEGT. The CDR3 DNA follows: TGTGTCAGCACTCTAAACCCGGGACAATCGGAGACCCAGTACTTC. Residues: CVSTLNPGQSETQYF.

This clonotype appeared a few times. The rearrangement uses TRBV6-2 or TRBV6-3 and TRBJ2-1, with a tentative D call TRBD2 (6 bases). Trimming shortened V by 3 bases and J by 8 bases, and 23 bases separated the two germline ends. Germline CDR1 MNHEY, CDR2 SVGEGT. This CDR3 has 17 amino acids. CDR3 in amino acids: CASSYNIIAAPPYEQFF. CDR3 DNA: TGTGCCAGCAGTTATAATATAATAGCGGCACCACCCTATGAGCAGTTCTTC.

This clonotype has a count of ten or more. The CDR3 loop is CASTLSRTGELFF. CDR3 in DNA: TGTGCCAGCACCCTCTCACGGACCGGGGAGCTGTTTTTT. V and J are TRBV7-8 and TRBJ2-2; D call uncertain. CDR3 length: 13 amino acids. The V end lost 7 bases, the J end lost 5 bases, and 11 bases lay between the germline ends. Germline values: CDR1 SGHVS, CDR2 FQNEAQ.

About this clonotype: A junction end diverges from the germline sequence, so it may reflect a read error. The CDR3 sequence is CASSYGGTSGSSIF. In DNA form, the CDR3 reads TGTGCCAGCAGTTACGGAGGGACTAGCGGGAGCTCTATCTTC. This chain joins TRBV6-2 or TRBV6-3 and TRBJ2-1, with TRBD2 matching over 14 bases. The CDR3 is 14 amino acids. From germline, CDR1 is MNHEY and CDR2 SVGEGT.

The rearrangement joins TRBV4-1 to TRBJ2-2, with D possibly TRBD2 on 5 matching bases. The CDR3 is made up of 15 amino acids. Germline-derived CDR1 and CDR2 are MGHRA and YSYEKL. Trimming stripped 3 bases from V and 6 bases from J, with 14 bases between. The chain's CDR3 is CASSHSGRAPGELFF. The CDR3 nucleotides read TGCGCCAGCAGCCACAGCGGAAGGGCCCCCGGGGAGCTGTTTTTT.

This clonotype was seen only a few times. The chain couples TRBV19 to TRBJ2-1; a possible D gene is TRBD1 (6 bases). The CDR3 loop spans 15 amino acids. Trimming cost V 4 bases and J 0 bases, with 10 bases left between them. From germline, CDR1 is LNHDA and CDR2 SQIVND (reference sequence). The CDR3: CASSTDRYSYNEQFF. The CDR3, as DNA: TGTGCCAGTAGTACTGACAGGTACTCCTACAATGAGCAGTTCTTC.

There are a few counts of this clonotype. The gene calls are TRBV6-1 and TRBJ2-1; no reliable D call. Germline V gene lookup returns CDR1 MNHNS and CDR2 SASEGT. With 3 bases removed from V and 6 bases from J, the gap between germline ends came to 12 bases. The CDR3 length is 14 residues. The CDR3 reads CASSEPIGPNEQFF. DNA of the CDR3: TGTGCCAGCAGTGAGCCCATAGGACCCAATGAGCAGTTCTTC.

The chain couples TRBV18 to TRBJ1-2; D might be TRBD1 (5 bases). The length of the CDR3 is 14 residues. V gave up 2 bases and J gave up 5 bases, with 12 bases separating them. The V gene's germline CDR1 is KGHSH and CDR2 LQKENI. DNA for the CDR3: TGTGCCAGCTCACCAACGGCAGGACAATATGGCTACACCTTC. Encoded protein: CASSPTAGQYGYTF.

This clonotype counts as large. This rearrangement joins TRBV4-1 to TRBJ2-1; 11 nucleotides line up with TRBD1. J gave up 5 bases and V 5 bases, and 5 bases lay outside the gene matches. CDR1 and CDR2 (germline): MGHRA, YSYEKL. The CDR3 has 15 amino acids. The CDR3 reads CASSVRDRGDNEQFF. The CDR3 DNA reads as TGCGCCAGCAGCGTCCGGGACAGGGGGGACAATGAGCAGTTCTTC.

V usage is TRBV12-3 or TRBV12-4 and J usage is TRBJ2-2; no firm D call. CDR3 length: 15 residues. Trimming removed 6 bases at V and 0 bases at J, with 11 bases between. DNA for the CDR3: TGTGCCAGCAGACCCACAGCATCGAACACCGGGGAGCTGTTTTTT. Translating it yields CASRPTASNTGELFF.

At least ten counts were recorded for this clonotype. This sequence joins TRBV7-2 and TRBJ1-5, with no clear D. This CDR3 is 13 amino acids long. The V end was cut by 1 base, the J end by 9 bases, with 10 bases between. CDR1 SGHTA and CDR2 FQGNSA come from the germline V gene. Written as DNA, the CDR3 is TGTGCCAGCAGCTTAGTGGGTGGCGGGCCCCAGCATTTT. Its protein product is CASSLVGGGPQHF. The complete variable domain, with remaining parts taken from reference TRBV7-2 and TRBJ1-5, reads GAGVSQSPSNKVTEKGKDVELRCDPISGHTALYWYRQSLGQGLEFLIYFQGNSAPDKSGLPSDRFSAERTGGSVSTLTIQRTQQEDSAVYLCASSLVGGGPQHFGDGTRLSIL.

The V gene is TRBV11-2, the J gene TRBJ2-1; 11 bases map to TRBD2. With 5 bases clipped from V and 3 bases from J, the junction kept 6 bases outside the gene matches. From germline, CDR1 is SGHAT and CDR2 FQNNGV. The CDR3 totals 16 residues. The CDR3 DNA follows: TGTGCCAGCAGCCCTAGGACTAGCGGGCACTACAATGAGCAGTTCTTC. It is translated as CASSPRTSGHYNEQFF.

The chain joins TRBV9 to TRBJ2-7; D is undetermined. CDR1 and CDR2 (germline): SGDLS, YYNGEE. Trimming stripped 0 bases from V and 12 bases from J, with 16 bases between. CDR3 size: 13 residues. CDR3 in DNA: TGTGCCAGCAGCGTAGAGGAGTTCCAATTTTGGTACGTC. As protein: CASSVEEFQFWYV.